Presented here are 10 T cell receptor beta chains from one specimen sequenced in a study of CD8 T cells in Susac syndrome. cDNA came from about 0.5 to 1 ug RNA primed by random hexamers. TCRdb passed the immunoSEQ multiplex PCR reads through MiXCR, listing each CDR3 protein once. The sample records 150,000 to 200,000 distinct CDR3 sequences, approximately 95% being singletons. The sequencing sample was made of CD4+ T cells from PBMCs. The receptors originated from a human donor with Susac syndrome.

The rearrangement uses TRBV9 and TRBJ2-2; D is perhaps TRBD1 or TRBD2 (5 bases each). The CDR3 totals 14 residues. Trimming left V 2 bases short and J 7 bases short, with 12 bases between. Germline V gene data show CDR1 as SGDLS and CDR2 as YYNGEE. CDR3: CASSVGVVGGELFF. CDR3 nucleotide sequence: TGTGCCAGCAGCGTGGGGGTGGTTGGCGGGGAGCTGTTTTTT.

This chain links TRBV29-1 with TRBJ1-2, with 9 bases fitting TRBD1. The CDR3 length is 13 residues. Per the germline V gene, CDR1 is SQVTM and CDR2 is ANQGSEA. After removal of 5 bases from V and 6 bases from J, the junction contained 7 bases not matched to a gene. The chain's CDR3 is CSVRWTGVDGYTF. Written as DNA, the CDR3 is TGCAGCGTTCGCTGGACAGGGGTTGATGGCTACACCTTC. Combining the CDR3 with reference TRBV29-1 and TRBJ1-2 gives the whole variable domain SAVISQKPSRDICQRGTSLTIQCQVDSQVTMMFWYRQQPGQSLTLIATANQGSEATYESGFVIDKFPISRPNLTFSTLTVSNMSPEDSSIYLCSVRWTGVDGYTFGSGTRLTVV.

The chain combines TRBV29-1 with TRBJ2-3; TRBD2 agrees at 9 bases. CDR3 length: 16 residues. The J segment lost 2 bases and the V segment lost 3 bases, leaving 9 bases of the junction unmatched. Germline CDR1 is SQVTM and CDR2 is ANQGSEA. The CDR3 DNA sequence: TGCAGCGTTGAGGGGGCTAGCGGGGCTCACACAGATACGCAGTATTTT. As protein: CSVEGASGAHTDTQYF.

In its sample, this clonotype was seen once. This CDR3 is CASTMGQENTEAFF. The CDR3 DNA is TGTGCCAGCACAATGGGACAGGAGAACACTGAAGCTTTCTTT. This rearrangement joins TRBV12-3 or TRBV12-4 to TRBJ1-1, with TRBD1 matching 8 bases. Losses at the gene ends were 7 bases for V and 1 base for J; bases not matched to a gene: 5. This CDR3 has 14 amino acids.

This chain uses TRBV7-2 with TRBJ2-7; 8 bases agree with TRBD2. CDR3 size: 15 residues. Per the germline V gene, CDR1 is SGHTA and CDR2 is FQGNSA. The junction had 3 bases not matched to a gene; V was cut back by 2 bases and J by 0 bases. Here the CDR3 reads CASSLPGLDSYEQYF. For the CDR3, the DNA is TGTGCCAGCAGCTTACCGGGACTAGACTCCTACGAGCAGTACTTC.

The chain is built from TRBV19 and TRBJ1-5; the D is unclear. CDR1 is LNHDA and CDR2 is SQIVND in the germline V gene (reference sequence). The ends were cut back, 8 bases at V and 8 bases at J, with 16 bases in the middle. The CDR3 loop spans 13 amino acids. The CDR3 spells CASALKGWEPQHF. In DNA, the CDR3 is TGTGCCAGTGCTTTGAAGGGCTGGGAGCCCCAGCATTTT.

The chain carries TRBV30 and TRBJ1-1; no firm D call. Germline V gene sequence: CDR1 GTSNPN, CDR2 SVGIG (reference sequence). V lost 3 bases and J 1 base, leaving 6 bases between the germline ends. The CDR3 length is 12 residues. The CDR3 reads CAWSPQNTEAFF. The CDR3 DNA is TGTGCCTGGAGCCCACAGAACACTGAAGCTTTCTTT.

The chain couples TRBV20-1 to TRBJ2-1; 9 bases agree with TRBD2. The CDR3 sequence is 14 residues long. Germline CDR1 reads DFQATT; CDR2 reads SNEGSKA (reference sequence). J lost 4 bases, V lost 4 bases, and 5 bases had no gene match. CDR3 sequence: CSAILAGSYNEQFF. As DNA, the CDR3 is TGCAGTGCTATTCTAGCGGGGTCTTACAATGAGCAGTTCTTC.

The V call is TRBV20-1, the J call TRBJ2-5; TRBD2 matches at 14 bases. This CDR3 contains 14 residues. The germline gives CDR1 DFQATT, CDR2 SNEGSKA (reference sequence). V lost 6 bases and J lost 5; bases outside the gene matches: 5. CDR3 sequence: CSAGTSGSGETQYF. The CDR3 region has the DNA TGCAGTGCCGGGACTAGCGGGAGTGGGGAGACCCAGTACTTC.

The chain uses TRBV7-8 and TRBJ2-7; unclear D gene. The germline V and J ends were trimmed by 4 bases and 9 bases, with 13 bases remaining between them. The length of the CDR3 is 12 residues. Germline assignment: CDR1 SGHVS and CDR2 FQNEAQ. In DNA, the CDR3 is TGTGCCAGCAGCTCCACTGGCTTTGCGCAGTACGTC. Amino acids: CASSSTGFAQYV.